The 26 T cell receptor beta chains below all came from one sample that was sequenced in a study of CDR3 diversity in severe acne. MiXCR, applied by TCRdb to the PCR reads, yields one record per CDR3 protein. Here the sample spans some 84,000 distinct CDR3 sequences, roughly half being singletons. Source material: blood. These receptors all come from a male donor in good health, serving as a control.

The rearrangement uses TRBV11-2 and TRBJ2-7; D is unclear. This CDR3 region has 15 residues. CDR1 and CDR2 from the germline V gene are SGHAT and FQNNGV. V lost 1 base, J lost 2 bases, and 12 bases lay in between. The CDR3 reads CASSLAIGATYEQYF. The CDR3 DNA follows: TGTGCCAGCAGCTTAGCTATCGGAGCAACCTACGAGCAGTACTTC.

In regard to this clonotype: A much larger clone differs from this one at a single base, so this may be a read error. This chain joins TRBV6-5 and TRBJ1-1; D not resolved. Trimming cost V 8 bases and J 1 base, with 14 bases left between them. Germline V gene lookup returns CDR1 MNHEY and CDR2 SVGAGI. The CDR3 has 14 residues. CDR3 coding DNA: TGTGCCAGCGGTTCTACGACACCGAACACTGAAGCTTTCTTT. It specifies CASGSTTPNTEAFF.

Notes on this clonotype: At one end, the junction sequence differs from germline, possibly due to a read error. The rearrangement uses TRBV27 and TRBJ1-1, with no clear D. The CDR3 sequence is 11 residues long. The germline gives CDR1 MNHEY, CDR2 SMNVEV (reference sequence). CDR3 DNA sequence: TGTGCCAGCAGTCGAAACAGTGAAGCTTTCTTT. It specifies CASSRNSEAFF.

The rearrangement joins TRBV4-1 to TRBJ1-1; tentative D call: TRBD1 (6 bases). The CDR3 is 15 residues long. Germline loops: CDR1 MGHRA, CDR2 YSYEKL. The V end was cut by 1 base, the J end by 3 bases, with 12 bases between. In DNA, the CDR3 is TGCGCCAGCAGCCAAGTTAGGGGGGGGGACACTGAAGCTTTCTTT. It codes for CASSQVRGGDTEAFF.

The chain joins TRBV19 to TRBJ1-1; D perhaps matches TRBD1 (6 bases). There are 16 residues in the CDR3. Trimming removed 5 bases from V and 0 bases from J, with 16 bases in between. The germline CDR1 and CDR2 sequences are LNHDA and SQIVND (reference sequence). CDR3 coding DNA: TGTGCCAGTAGTCTCCCGATGGACAGCATGAACACTGAAGCTTTCTTT. It specifies CASSLPMDSMNTEAFF.

This clonotype was seen repeatedly, ten times or more. The rearrangement uses TRBV24-1 and TRBJ2-3, with TRBD2 matching over 7 bases. There are 15 residues in the CDR3. Per the germline V gene, CDR1 is KGHDR and CDR2 is SFDVKD. V was clipped by 3 bases and J by 2 bases; unmatched bases: 4. The DNA for the CDR3 is TGTGCCACCAGTGATCGGGACTATTACACAGATACGCAGTATTTT. Protein sequence: CATSDRDYYTDTQYF.

This clonotype was counted between two and nine times. The rearrangement links TRBV2 to TRBJ2-7; D unresolved. The CDR3 has 15 amino acids. Per germline, CDR1 SNHLY and CDR2 FYNNEI. V was trimmed by 4 bases and J by 0 bases, leaving 13 bases between them. This CDR3 reads CASSGPGGNSYEQYF. CDR3 nucleotides: TGTGCCAGCAGTGGTCCGGGTGGTAACTCCTACGAGCAGTACTTC.

V gene TRBV20-1 combines with J gene TRBJ1-5; 10 bases are shared with TRBD1. J lost 6 bases, V lost 5 bases, and 7 bases had no gene match. CDR3 length: 14 residues. Germline assignment: CDR1 DFQATT and CDR2 SNEGSKA (reference sequence). The CDR3 here is CSASGTGDSQPQHF. The CDR3 DNA reads as TGCAGTGCTTCCGGGACAGGGGACAGTCAGCCCCAGCATTTT.

This clonotype occurred many times. The chain links TRBV5-4 to TRBJ1-3; no reliable D call. Germline V gene sequence: CDR1 SGHNT, CDR2 YYREEE (reference sequence). The CDR3 loop spans 15 amino acids. The V end lost 1 base, the J end lost 3 bases, and 11 bases lay between the germline ends. CDR3 nucleotides: TGTGCCAGCAGCTTGCCGGGATACCTTGGAAACACCATATATTTT. Amino acid sequence: CASSLPGYLGNTIYF.

Regarding this clonotype: The CDR3 end shows no conserved phenylalanine or tryptophan, and so a read error is likely. This sequence joins TRBV7-2 and TRBJ2-5, with 7 positions matching TRBD2. The V gene's germline CDR1 is SGHTA and CDR2 FQGNSA. The V gene end was trimmed by 5 bases and the J gene end by 0 bases; junction bases not matched to a gene: 3. The CDR3 has 14 residues. In DNA form, the CDR3 reads TGTGCCAGCAGCCCGAGCGGGAACCAAGAGACCCAGTACTCC. Translation gives CASSPSGNQETQYS.

The chain joins TRBV2 to TRBJ1-1; D unresolved. There are 11 residues in the CDR3. Germline CDR1 is SNHLY and CDR2 is FYNNEI. V lost 4 bases and J 4 bases, leaving 4 bases between the germline ends. The chain's CDR3 is CASSVLTEAFF. The CDR3 DNA reads TGTGCCAGCAGTGTACTCACTGAAGCTTTCTTT.

This chain uses TRBV10-1 with TRBJ1-1; unclear D gene. Trimming removed 3 bases at V and 6 bases at J, with 17 bases between. CDR3 length: 15 residues. The V gene's germline CDR1 is WNHNN and CDR2 SYGVQD (reference sequence). CDR3 region: CASSEQRIGTSEAFF. CDR3 in DNA: TGCGCCAGCAGTGAACAGAGAATAGGAACTTCTGAAGCTTTCTTT.

By share, this clonotype counts as medium-sized. The chain is built from TRBV2 and TRBJ2-1, with 8 bases lining up with TRBD2. The CDR3 sequence is 14 residues long. Germline CDR1 SNHLY, CDR2 FYNNEI. Losses at the gene ends were 11 bases for V and 8 bases for J; bases not matched to a gene: 14. The CDR3 spells CAAAGLVKGDEQFF. CDR3 in DNA: TGTGCCGCGGCGGGACTAGTTAAGGGGGATGAGCAGTTCTTC.

This clonotype came up once. The chain employs TRBV2 and TRBJ1-1; 7 bases fit TRBD1. J lost 1 base, V lost 9 bases, and 8 bases had no gene match. CDR3 length: 14 residues. Germline V gene data show CDR1 as SNHLY and CDR2 as FYNNEI. The CDR3 protein is CASPGGDRNTEAFF. The CDR3 nucleotides read TGTGCCAGTCCAGGGGGGGACAGGAACACTGAAGCTTTCTTT.

This clonotype was counted ten times or more. The chain is built from TRBV5-8 and TRBJ1-1, with no clear D. Trimming took off 1 base at V and 0 bases at J, with 7 bases between the two ends. CDR3 length: 14 amino acids. CDR1 is SGHTS and CDR2 is YDEGEE in the germline V gene. CDR3 nucleotide sequence: TGTGCCAGCAGCTTGTCTATTATGAACACTGAAGCTTTCTTT. As protein: CASSLSIMNTEAFF.

The rearrangement joins TRBV7-9 to TRBJ2-7; the match to TRBD2 covers 10 bases. The CDR3 runs to 14 residues. With V trimmed by 7 bases and J by 3 bases, 6 bases remained unmatched. Germline lookup yields CDR1 SEHNR and CDR2 FQNEAQ (reference sequence). The DNA for the CDR3 is TGTGCCAGCACCGTGGGACTAGCGTTCTACGAGCAGTACTTC. This encodes CASTVGLAFYEQYF.

The chain is built from TRBV10-3 and TRBJ2-1; 10 bases align to TRBD2. CDR1 and CDR2 (germline): ENHRY, SYGVKD. The V gene end was trimmed by 6 bases and the J gene end by 13 bases; junction bases not matched to a gene: 18. The CDR3 consists of 16 residues. The CDR3 loop is CAISKSGASGSSVQFF. CDR3 bases: TGTGCCATCAGCAAGTCCGGGGCTAGCGGGAGCTCCGTACAGTTCTTC.

The chain recombines TRBV20-1 with TRBJ2-1; D call uncertain. Germline V lookup: CDR1 DFQATT, CDR2 SNEGSKA (reference sequence). The CDR3 covers 12 residues. The CDR3 protein is CTGSSSYNEQFF. The CDR3 region has the DNA TGCACAGGATCGAGCTCCTACAATGAGCAGTTCTTC.

The genes are TRBV7-9 and TRBJ2-3, with 12 bases that match TRBD1. The CDR3 runs to 19 residues. Germline V gives CDR1 SEHNR, CDR2 FQNEAQ (reference sequence). Losses at the gene ends were 5 bases for V and 3 bases for J; bases not matched to a gene: 15. CDR3 coding DNA: TGTGCCAGCAGCCAAAAACGAACCGGGACAGGGGGCTTAACAGATACGCAGTATTTT. Its protein is CASSQKRTGTGGLTDTQYF.

The genes are TRBV2 and TRBJ1-1; D is perhaps TRBD1 (6 bases). Germline CDR1 reads SNHLY; CDR2 reads FYNNEI. The V gene lost 6 bases and the J gene lost 1 base, with 12 bases spanning the gap. The CDR3 loop spans 14 amino acids. The CDR3 sequence: CASSGQRGNTEAFF. The CDR3 bases are TGTGCCAGCAGCGGACAGAGAGGGAACACTGAAGCTTTCTTT.

This clonotype showed up just a few times. V usage is TRBV24-1 and J usage is TRBJ2-2; D call uncertain. The CDR3 consists of 16 residues. The germline V gene has CDR1 KGHDR and CDR2 SFDVKD. V dropped 7 bases and J dropped 5 bases, with 19 bases sitting between them. The CDR3, as DNA: TGTGCCACCAGGATCCGGCAGATCCGCGTGACCGGGGAGCTGTTTTTT. Residues: CATRIRQIRVTGELFF.

Points on this clonotype: This sequence may be a read error, since a much larger clone differs from it by one base. CDR3 in DNA: TGTGCCAGCAGTTCCTCGAGAGGAGTTGAAGCTTTCTTT. It is translated as CASSSSRGVEAFF. The gene calls are TRBV6-9 and TRBJ1-1; D uncertain. This CDR3 has 13 amino acids. The V and J ends lost 4 bases and 7 bases respectively, with 13 bases between them. Germline loops: CDR1 MNHGY, CDR2 SVAAGI.

The chain is built from TRBV7-2 and TRBJ2-5, with 8 bases that match TRBD2. Germline V gene lookup returns CDR1 SGHTA and CDR2 FQGNSA. The CDR3 length is 15 residues. V was pared by 5 bases and J by 12 bases, with 17 bases of the junction left unmatched. In nucleotides, the CDR3 is TGTGCCAGCAGCCACCCGAGCGGGAGCAAACTTCTGAAGTACTTC. It is translated as CASSHPSGSKLLKYF. The variable domain in full, completed from reference TRBV7-2 and TRBJ2-5, reads GAGVSQSPSNKVTEKGKDVELRCDPISGHTALYWYRQSLGQGLEFLIYFQGNSAPDKSGLPSDRFSAERTGGSVSTLTIQRTQQEDSAVYLCASSHPSGSKLLKYFGPGTRLLVL.

As for this clonotype: This clone may be a read error of a much larger clone one base away. This chain joins TRBV2 and TRBJ1-1; 7 nucleotides agree with TRBD1. After removal of 7 bases from V and 2 bases from J, the junction contained 10 bases not matched to a gene. The length of the CDR3 is 15 residues. Germline CDR1 is SNHLY and CDR2 is FYNNEI. The CDR3 sequence: CASIDLGTANTEAFF. CDR3 coding DNA: TGTGCCAGCATCGATCTTGGGACAGCTAACACTGAAGCTTTCTTT.

This clonotype showed up many times. This sequence joins TRBV24-1 and TRBJ2-1; TRBD2 aligns across 12 bases. Germline trimming cut 4 bases from V and 7 bases from J; bases unmatched to any gene: 4. The CDR3 runs 15 residues. Looked up from germline, CDR1 is KGHDR and CDR2 is SFDVKD. The CDR3 nucleotides read TGTGCCACCAGTGAGTCCCTAGCGGGAGGGAATGAGCAGTTCTTC. Translated, it gives CATSESLAGGNEQFF.

This clonotype has at least ten counts. The V call is TRBV9, the J call TRBJ2-7; weak D call: TRBD1 (6 bases). Between the trimmed V and J ends, which lost 0 bases and 2 bases, there was a span of 12 bases. Germline-derived CDR1 and CDR2 are SGDLS and YYNGEE. The CDR3 loop spans 15 amino acids. The CDR3: CASSVGGPETYEQYF. Written as DNA, the CDR3 is TGTGCCAGCAGCGTAGGGGGGCCGGAAACCTACGAGCAGTACTTC.